One and the same sample provided the 20 T cell receptor beta chains below, sequenced in a study of shared clonotypes between healthy human individuals (dated by TCRdb to the early 2020s). The method was the immunoSEQ multiplex PCR assay. TCRdb limited this immuneACCESS table to in-frame rearrangements with V and J called. A share of clones is missing; checked studies link under half to unresolved V genes, and the rest is unexplained. The sample includes 2.3 million or so clones, with approximately 93% observed a single time. 0.35% to 0.5% of the sample is in the top ten clones. Material: naive CD4+ T cells from PBMCs. The intended sense of this specimen's cell subset or site label: CD45RA+ positively selected. The origin of the receptors is a man between 18 and 29 years old in good health. Some clones in this sample may be carry-over from other donors' samples.

The rearrangement links TRBV28 to TRBJ2-7; 12 positions agree with TRBD2. This CDR3 is 18 amino acids long. Germline V gene lookup returns CDR1 MDHEN and CDR2 SYDVKM. Losses at the gene ends were 4 bases for V and 6 bases for J; bases not matched to a gene: 16. The DNA for the CDR3 is TGTGCCAGCAGTTCCCCGGCCCAGACTAGCGGGAGACGAGGCGAGCAGTACTTC. Residues: CASSSPAQTSGRRGEQYF.

In its sample, this clone was seen once. V is TRBV19 and J is TRBJ2-1; 16 bases fit TRBD2. V lost 1 base and J lost 8; bases outside the gene matches: 5. Germline CDR1 reads LNHDA; CDR2 reads SQIVND (reference sequence). The CDR3 totals 17 residues. The CDR3 loop reads CASSIGGLAGGMYEQFF. For the CDR3, the DNA is TGTGCCAGTAGTATAGGGGGACTAGCGGGAGGGATGTATGAGCAGTTCTTC.

The V and J genes are TRBV9 and TRBJ2-4; D is tentatively TRBD1 or TRBD2 (5 bases each). Germline CDR1 reads SGDLS; CDR2 reads YYNGEE. The CDR3 loop spans 15 amino acids. V was shortened by 0 bases and J by 1 base, with 8 bases between the two germline ends. For the CDR3, the DNA is TGTGCCAGCAGCGTAGACGGGACGGCCAAAAACATTCAGTACTTC. This translates into CASSVDGTAKNIQYF.

The genes are TRBV18 and TRBJ2-7; 7 positions agree with TRBD1. This CDR3 comprises 15 residues. Germline-derived CDR1 and CDR2 are KGHSH and LQKENI. V lost 6 bases to trimming and J lost 5 bases; unmatched junction nucleotides: 13. The CDR3 loop is CASSYARQGAHEQYF. For the CDR3, the DNA is TGTGCCAGCTCCTACGCCCGACAGGGTGCGCACGAGCAGTACTTC.

The V and J genes are TRBV2 and TRBJ2-3; 10 nucleotides match TRBD1. V trimming: 4 bases; J trimming: 0 bases; junction bases outside the gene matches: 1. This CDR3 is 15 amino acids long. From germline, CDR1 is SNHLY and CDR2 FYNNEI. CDR3 nucleotides: TGTGCCAGCAGTGTGGGACAGGGGAGCACAGATACGCAGTATTTT. Translating gives CASSVGQGSTDTQYF.

This chain connects TRBV18 to TRBJ2-7; D not certain. Germline CDR1 reads KGHSH; CDR2 reads LQKENI. This CDR3 is built from 14 residues. The V and J ends lost 2 bases and 2 bases respectively, with 10 bases between them. CDR3 residues: CASSPSTLTYEQYF. Written as DNA, the CDR3 is TGTGCCAGCTCACCATCGACGTTAACCTACGAGCAGTACTTC.

As concerns this clone: The junction differs from germline at one of its ends, possibly a read error. This rearrangement joins TRBV5-4 to TRBJ2-1, with TRBD2 as a possible D gene (6 bases). This CDR3 is built from 15 residues. Germline V gene data show CDR1 as SGHNT and CDR2 as YYREEE (reference sequence). CDR3 in amino acids: CAGSLGGGTYNEQFF. The CDR3 coding sequence is TGTGCCGGCAGCTTGGGAGGTGGTACCTACAATGAGCAGTTCTTC.

The chain recombines TRBV28 with TRBJ2-3; the D is unclear. Trimming pared 6 bases from V and 1 base from J, leaving 8 bases between. This CDR3 is 13 amino acids long. Germline V gene lookup returns CDR1 MDHEN and CDR2 SYDVKM. For the CDR3, the DNA is TGTGCCAGCAGGGGCTCGGGCACAGATACGCAGTATTTT. This sequence encodes CASRGSGTDTQYF. The variable domain in full, completed from reference TRBV28 and TRBJ2-3, reads DVKVTQSSRYLVKRTGEKVFLECVQDMDHENMFWYRQDPGLGLRLIYFSYDVKMKEKGDIPEGYSVSREKKERFSLILESASTNQTSMYLCASRGSGTDTQYFGPGTRLTVL.

V gene TRBV27 combines with J gene TRBJ2-1; the D gene is possibly TRBD2 (5 bases). With 7 bases removed from V and 4 bases from J, the gap between germline ends came to 11 bases. Germline V CDR1 and CDR2: MNHEY, SMNVEV (reference sequence). This CDR3 has 13 amino acids. CDR3 residues: CASTRGGYNEQFF. CDR3 nucleotides: TGTGCCAGCACACGAGGAGGTTACAATGAGCAGTTCTTC.

J is TRBJ2-3 and V is TRBV5-6; TRBD2 matches at 10 bases. Trimming cost V 4 bases and J 5 bases; bases outside gene matches: 7. The CDR3 totals 15 residues. CDR1 and CDR2 (germline): SGHDT, YYEEEE. The CDR3 DNA is TGTGCCAGCAGCCCTCTAGCGGGAGTGCGAGATACGCAGTATTTT. Its translation is CASSPLAGVRDTQYF.

The chain joins TRBV5-6 to TRBJ1-2; no reliable D call. V gave up 2 bases and J gave up 6 bases, with 11 bases separating them. This CDR3 is built from 13 residues. The germline V gene encodes CDR1 SGHDT and CDR2 YYEEEE. CDR3 in amino acids: CASSFGSLNGYTF. In DNA form, the CDR3 reads TGTGCCAGCAGCTTTGGGAGCTTAAATGGCTACACCTTC.

This chain uses TRBV2 with TRBJ2-1; unclear D gene. Germline V gene sequence: CDR1 SNHLY, CDR2 FYNNEI. The germline V and J ends were trimmed by 6 bases and 12 bases, with 9 bases remaining between them. The CDR3 runs to 10 residues. CDR3 DNA: TGTGCCAGCAGCATCACAACGCAGTTCTTC. Translated, it gives CASSITTQFF.

CDR3 amino acids: CASSFRTALGWTDTQYF. The DNA for the CDR3 is TGTGCCAGCAGCTTCCGAACGGCCCTAGGGTGGACAGATACGCAGTATTTT. The rearrangement links TRBV13 to TRBJ2-3; D remains ambiguous. The V gene's germline CDR1 is PRHDT and CDR2 FYEKMQ (reference sequence). The V end was cut by 3 bases, the J end by 3 bases, with 19 bases between. This CDR3 region has 17 residues.

The V call is TRBV28, the J call TRBJ2-7; TRBD2 agrees at 11 bases. The CDR3 is 15 residues long. J gave up 0 bases and V 5 bases, and 3 bases lay outside the gene matches. Germline-derived CDR1 and CDR2 are MDHEN and SYDVKM. CDR3 DNA sequence: TGTGCCAGCAGTCGACTAGCGGGATTCTCCTACGAGCAGTACTTC. This translates into CASSRLAGFSYEQYF.

This clone turned up a few times. The chain links TRBV30 to TRBJ1-1; TRBD1 aligns across 8 bases. The germline CDR1 and CDR2 sequences are GTSNPN and SVGIG (reference sequence). The CDR3 is made up of 13 amino acids. Unmatched junction bases numbered 11, after V lost 3 bases and J lost 11 bases. The CDR3 here is CAWRPPRQGSAFF. In DNA, the CDR3 is TGTGCCTGGAGGCCCCCGAGACAGGGGTCTGCTTTCTTT.

The rearrangement links TRBV7-2 to TRBJ2-3, with 9 bases that match TRBD2. V shed 1 base, J shed 4 bases, and the junction held 9 bases outside the gene matches. The CDR3 is 17 residues long. Germline CDR1 is SGHTA and CDR2 is FQGNSA. In DNA, the CDR3 is TGTGCCAGCAGCTTAGTAGGCGGGAGGGCGGGGGCAGATACGCAGTATTTT. Translated: CASSLVGGRAGADTQYF. Drawing the rest from reference TRBV7-2 and TRBJ2-3, the complete variable domain is GAGVSQSPSNKVTEKGKDVELRCDPISGHTALYWYRQSLGQGLEFLIYFQGNSAPDKSGLPSDRFSAERTGGSVSTLTIQRTQQEDSAVYLCASSLVGGRAGADTQYFGPGTRLTVL.

The V gene is TRBV5-1, the J gene TRBJ2-5; no firm D call. Deletions cut 6 bases from V and 1 base from J, with 13 bases between. The germline V gene encodes CDR1 SGHRS and CDR2 YFSETQ. There are 14 residues in the CDR3. The CDR3 protein is CASNQSPGQETQYF. DNA for the CDR3: TGCGCCAGCAATCAAAGTCCGGGCCAAGAGACCCAGTACTTC.

This chain links TRBV14 with TRBJ1-4; no reliable D call. Trimming removed 4 bases at V and 8 bases at J, with 20 bases between. The CDR3 is 16 residues long. Germline lookup yields CDR1 SGHDN and CDR2 FVKESK. Written as DNA, the CDR3 is TGTGCCAGCAGCCTTCAAGGGAAGACGACGGGGGAAAAACTGTTTTTT. Amino acid sequence: CASSLQGKTTGEKLFF.

The chain employs TRBV4-2 and TRBJ2-1; D is possibly TRBD1 or TRBD2 (5 bases each). Between the trimmed V and J ends, which lost 0 bases and 3 bases, there was a span of 12 bases. Germline CDR1 and CDR2: LGHNA and YNFKEQ. The CDR3 has 16 residues. The CDR3 DNA reads TGTGCCAGCAGCCAAGATGGGACGGTCGACTACAATGAGCAGTTCTTC. Amino acid sequence: CASSQDGTVDYNEQFF.

The chain employs TRBV4-1 and TRBJ2-5; D gene ambiguous. CDR3 length: 15 amino acids. Germline CDR1 reads MGHRA; CDR2 reads YSYEKL. The V and J ends lost 0 bases and 7 bases respectively, with 15 bases between them. Here the CDR3 DNA reads TGCGCCAGCAGCCAAGATCCAGCGTCCTCCGGGACCCAGTACTTC. It codes for CASSQDPASSGTQYF.